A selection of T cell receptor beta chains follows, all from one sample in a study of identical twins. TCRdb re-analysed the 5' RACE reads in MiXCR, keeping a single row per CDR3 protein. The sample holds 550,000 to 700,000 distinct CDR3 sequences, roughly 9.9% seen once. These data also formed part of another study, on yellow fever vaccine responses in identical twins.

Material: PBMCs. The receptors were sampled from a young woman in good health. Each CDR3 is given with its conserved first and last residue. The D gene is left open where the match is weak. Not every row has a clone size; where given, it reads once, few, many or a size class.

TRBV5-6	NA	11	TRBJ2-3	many	TGTGCCAGCAGCTTCAGCGGAGGGCAGTATTTT	CASSFSGGQYF
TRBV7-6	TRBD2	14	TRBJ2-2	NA	TGTGCCAGCAGCACTCGGACTAGTACCGGGGAGCTGTTTTTT	CASSTRTSTGELFF
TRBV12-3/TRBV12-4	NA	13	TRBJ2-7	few	TGTGCCAGCAGTGTTACAAGAACCTACGAGCAGTACTTC	CASSVTRTYEQYF
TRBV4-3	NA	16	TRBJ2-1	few	TGCGCCAGCAGCCACCGGGTGGGGGAGGCCTACAATGAGCAGTTCTTC	CASSHRVGEAYNEQFF
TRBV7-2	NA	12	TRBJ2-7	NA	TGTGCCAGCAGCTTACATCAGTACGAGCAGTACTTC	CASSLHQYEQYF
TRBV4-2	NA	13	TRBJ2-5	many	TGTGCCAGCAGCCAGAGGCCAGCGGAGACCCAGTACTTC	CASSQRPAETQYF
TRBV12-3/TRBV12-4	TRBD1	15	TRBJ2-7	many	TGCGCCAGCAGCCCCCGGGACAGGGGGCCCTACGAGCAGTACTTC	CASSPRDRGPYEQYF
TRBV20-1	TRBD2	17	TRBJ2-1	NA	TGCAGTGCTAGAGGCCCACTAAGACTAGCGCCTTACAATGAGCAGTTCTTC	CSARGPLRLAPYNEQFF
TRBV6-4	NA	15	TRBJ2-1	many	TGTGCCAGCAGTGATAGCGGAAACTCCTACAATGAGCAGTTCTTC	CASSDSGNSYNEQFF
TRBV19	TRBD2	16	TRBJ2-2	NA	TGTGCCATCTCCTCGCGGGGCGGGGGGGCCTCCGGGGAGCTGTTTTTT	CAISSRGGGASGELFF
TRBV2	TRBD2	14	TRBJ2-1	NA	TGTGCCAGTTTAGGGAGGGAAGGGCCCAATGAGCAGTTCTTC	CASLGREGPNEQFF
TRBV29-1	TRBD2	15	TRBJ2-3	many	TGCAGCGTTGTGGGACTAGCGGGCCCCACAGATACGCAGTATTTT	CSVVGLAGPTDTQYF
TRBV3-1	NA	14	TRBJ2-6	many	TGTGCCAGCAGCCGGGACTCTGGGGCCAACGTCCTGACTTTC	CASSRDSGANVLTF
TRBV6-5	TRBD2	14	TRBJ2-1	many	TGTGCCAGCAGTTACTCGACTAGCGGCCGGGGGCAGTTCTTC	CASSYSTSGRGQFF
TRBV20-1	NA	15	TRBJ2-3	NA	TGCAGTGCTAGAGAGGTGGCGGGTTCTATGAATACGCAGTATTTT	CSAREVAGSMNTQYF
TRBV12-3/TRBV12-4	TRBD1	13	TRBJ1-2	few	TGTGCCAGTGTTCAGGGGGGTAACTATGGCTACACCTTC	CASVQGGNYGYTF
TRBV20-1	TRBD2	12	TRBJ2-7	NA	TGCAGTGCTAGTCTAGCGGGAGGGCGTCGGTACTTC	CSASLAGGRRYF
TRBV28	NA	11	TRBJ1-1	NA	TGTGCCAGCAGCTCACAGTTTGAAGCTTTCTTT	CASSSQFEAFF
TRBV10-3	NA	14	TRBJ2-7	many	TGTGCCATCAGTGATTCGAAACAGGGCGACGAGCAGTACTTC	CAISDSKQGDEQYF
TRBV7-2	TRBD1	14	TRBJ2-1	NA	TGTGCCAGCAGCTACGAACAGGGGCCCAATGAGCAGTTCTTC	CASSYEQGPNEQFF
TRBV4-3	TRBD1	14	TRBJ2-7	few	TGCGCCAGCAGCCACGTTGGGACAGGGGGCGAGCAGTACTTC	CASSHVGTGGEQYF
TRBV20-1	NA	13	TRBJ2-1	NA	TGCAGTGCCAAGCCTAGCGCGGACAATGAGCAGTTCTTC	CSAKPSADNEQFF
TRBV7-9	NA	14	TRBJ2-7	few	TGTGCCAGCAGCTTCGTGGCAAGCCTCTACGAGCAGTACTTC	CASSFVASLYEQYF
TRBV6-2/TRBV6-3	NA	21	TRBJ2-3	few	TGTGCCAGCAGTAGCGGGCAGGGGCACAATGGGAGGGCCCTCGGCACAGATACGCAGTATTTT	CASSSGQGHNGRALGTDTQYF
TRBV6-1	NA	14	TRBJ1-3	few	TGTGCCAGCAGGGATCAGGGGTCTGGAAACACCATATATTTT	CASRDQGSGNTIYF
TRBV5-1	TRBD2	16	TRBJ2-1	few	TGCGCCAGCAGCTTGACTAGCGGGGGGGCTGGTCTTGAGCAGTTCTTC	CASSLTSGGAGLEQFF
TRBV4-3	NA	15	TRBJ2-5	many	TGCGCCAGCAGCCAAGATCTCGTGGGGTCGGAGACCCAGTACTTC	CASSQDLVGSETQYF
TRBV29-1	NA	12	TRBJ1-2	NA	TGCAGCGTTCAGGAGCAAAACTATGGCTACACCTTC	CSVQEQNYGYTF
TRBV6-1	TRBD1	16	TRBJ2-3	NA	TGTGCCAGCACCCTAAGACAGGGTGAAAGCACAGATACGCAGTATTTT	CASTLRQGESTDTQYF
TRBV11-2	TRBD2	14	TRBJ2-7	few	TGTGCCAGCACCCTAATAGCGGGGACTGACGAGCAGTACTTC	CASTLIAGTDEQYF
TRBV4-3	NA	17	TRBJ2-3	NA	TGCGCCAGCAGCCAAGGCTACAGGGGGAGGGCCGAAGATACGCAGTATTTT	CASSQGYRGRAEDTQYF
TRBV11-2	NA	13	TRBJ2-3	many	TGTGCCAGCAGCTTTACGGGGGAAGATACGCAGTATTTT	CASSFTGEDTQYF
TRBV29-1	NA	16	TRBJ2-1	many	TGCAGCGTTAGGTGGGGGGTGGGAAACTCCTACAATGAGCAGTTCTTC	CSVRWGVGNSYNEQFF
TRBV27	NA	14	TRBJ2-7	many	TGTGCCAGCAGTTCCCCTTCACTAGCCTACGAGCAGTACTTC	CASSSPSLAYEQYF
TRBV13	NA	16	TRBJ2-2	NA	TGTGCCAGCAGTTTAGTGGAGAGTAGTAACACCGGGGAGCTGTTTTTT	CASSLVESSNTGELFF
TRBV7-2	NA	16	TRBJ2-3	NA	TGTGCCAGCAGCACCGAAGGGACCTACGTCACAGATACGCAGTATTTT	CASSTEGTYVTDTQYF
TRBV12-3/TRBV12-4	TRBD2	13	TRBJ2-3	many	TGTGCCAGCAGTTTAGCCGGACTAGCGGGACCGTGGTTT	CASSLAGLAGPWF
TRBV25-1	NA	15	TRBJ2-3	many	TGTGCCAGCAGTGAATATGACAGTAGCACAGATACGCAGTATTTT	CASSEYDSSTDTQYF
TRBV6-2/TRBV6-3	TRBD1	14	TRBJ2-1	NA	TGTGCCAGCAGAATGGACAGGGGATACAATGAGCAGTTCTTC	CASRMDRGYNEQFF
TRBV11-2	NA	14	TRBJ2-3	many	TGTGCCAGCAGCGACCAACTAGCCCCCAATACGCAGTATTTT	CASSDQLAPNTQYF
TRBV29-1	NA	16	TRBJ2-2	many	TGCAGCGTTGAAGTTCGGCGGGTCGGGAACACCGGGGAGCTGTTTTTT	CSVEVRRVGNTGELFF
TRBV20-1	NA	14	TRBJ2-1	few	TGCAGTGCCCGCCTCAGGCGGACCCGAAATGAGCAGTTCTTC	CSARLRRTRNEQFF
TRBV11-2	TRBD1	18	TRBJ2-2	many	TGTGCCAGCAGCCTAAGAAGACAGGGGGCCCTGAACACCGGGGAGCTGTTTTTT	CASSLRRQGALNTGELFF
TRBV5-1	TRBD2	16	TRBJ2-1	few	TGCGCCAGCAGCTCCCAGGGGACTAGCGGGATCCATGAGCAGTTCTTC	CASSSQGTSGIHEQFF
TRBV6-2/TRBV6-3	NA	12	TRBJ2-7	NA	TGTGCCAGCAGTCCACCACAGTACGAGCAGTACTTC	CASSPPQYEQYF
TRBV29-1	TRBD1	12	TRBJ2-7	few	TGCAGCGTTACCGACAGGGTCAGCGAGCAGTACTTC	CSVTDRVSEQYF
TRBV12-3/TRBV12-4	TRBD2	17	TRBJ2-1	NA	TGTGCCAGCAGTGTCTACCTAGCGGGAGATGGGTACAATGAGCAGTTCTTC	CASSVYLAGDGYNEQFF
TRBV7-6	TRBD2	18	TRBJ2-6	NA	TGTGCCAGCAGCCCAGGGACTAGCAGATACTCTGGGGCCAACGTCCTGACTTTC	CASSPGTSRYSGANVLTF
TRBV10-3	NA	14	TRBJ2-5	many	TGTGCCATCAGTGTCGGGGGAGACCAAGAGACCCAGTACTTC	CAISVGGDQETQYF
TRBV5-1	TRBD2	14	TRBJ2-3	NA	TGCGCCAGCAGCCCCGGGACTACCCAAGATACGCAGTATTTT	CASSPGTTQDTQYF
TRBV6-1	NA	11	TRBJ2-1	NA	TGTGCCAGCACCGGAAAAAATGAGCAGTTCTTC	CASTGKNEQFF
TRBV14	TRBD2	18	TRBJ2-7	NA	TGTGCCAGCAGCCAAGCCGATATCTTAGCGGGAGAGGTCTACGAGCAGTACTTC	CASSQADILAGEVYEQYF
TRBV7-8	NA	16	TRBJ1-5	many	TGTGCCAGCAGTGGAGATGGTGGAAGTAGCAATCAGCCCCAGCATTTT	CASSGDGGSSNQPQHF
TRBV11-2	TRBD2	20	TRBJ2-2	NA	TGTGCCAGCAGCTTACGGCTCGCGAAGACTAGCGGGGCGAACACCGGGGAGCTGTTTTTT	CASSLRLAKTSGANTGELFF
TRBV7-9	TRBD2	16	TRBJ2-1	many	TGTGCCAGCAGCCCTCCCTCGGGACTAGCGGGGGGCGAGCAGTTCTTC	CASSPPSGLAGGEQFF